The 10 T cell receptor beta chains reported below all come from one sample, sequenced in a study of blood T cell repertoires in COVID-19. Sequencing was performed with immunoSEQ multiplex PCR; in TCRdb, only in-frame clones are kept and a portion is missing. The table has fewer than 350,000 clones, 70% to 90% seen once. The sequencing sample was made of PBMCs or T cells enriched from blood (not recorded which). The receptors derive from a man in his thirties or forties who had recovered from COVID-19.

Of note for this clone: This same CDR3 is encoded by further DNA sequences in the sample. The chain couples TRBV5-1 to TRBJ2-1; 7 bases agree with TRBD1. Per germline, CDR1 SGHRS and CDR2 YFSETQ. Germline trimming cut 4 bases from V and 0 bases from J; bases unmatched to any gene: 4. This CDR3 has 15 amino acids. For the CDR3, the DNA is TGCGCCAGCAGCCGGGGACAGAGCTCCTACAATGAGCAGTTCTTC. Translating it yields CASSRGQSSYNEQFF.

CDR3 amino acids: CASSQEFPAGGNLAKNIQYF. In DNA form, the CDR3 reads TGTGCCAGCAGCCAAGAGTTCCCAGCGGGGGGAAACCTAGCCAAAAACATTCAGTACTTC. The chain has TRBV3-1 (or the pseudogene TRBV3-2) and TRBJ2-4, with 9 bases that match TRBD2. Germline assignment: CDR1 LGHDT and CDR2 YNNKEL (reference sequence). The CDR3 is 20 residues long. V shed 0 bases and J 0 bases; nucleotides not matched to a gene: 12.

The chain uses TRBV20-1 and TRBJ1-6; 7 bases fit TRBD1. Trimming took 3 bases from V and 7 from J; bases not matched to a gene: 21. The CDR3 is 19 residues long. The germline V gene encodes CDR1 DFQATT and CDR2 SNEGSKA (reference sequence). The CDR3, as DNA: TGCAGTGCTAGTTGGGGGACAACTACGGCGACAGGGAGGAATTCACCCCTCCACTTT. Encoded protein: CSASWGTTTATGRNSPLHF.

This rearrangement joins TRBV6-5 to TRBJ1-4; no reliable D call. Trimming pared 2 bases from V and 4 bases from J, leaving 11 bases between. CDR3 length equals 15 residues. The V gene's germline CDR1 is MNHEY and CDR2 SVGAGI. DNA for the CDR3: TGTGCCAGCAGTTACACGACGGCGGATAATGAAAAACTGTTTTTT. This translates into CASSYTTADNEKLFF.

The V call is TRBV2, the J call TRBJ2-7; 8 bases fit TRBD1. V gave up 6 bases and J gave up 9 bases; unmatched junction bases: 7. In germline, CDR1 is SNHLY, CDR2 FYNNEI. The CDR3 runs 12 residues. CDR3 coding DNA: TGTGCCAGCAGCGACAGGGGTTCACGGCAGTACTTC. Protein: CASSDRGSRQYF.

The chain employs TRBV7-9 and TRBJ2-1; 8 bases align to TRBD2. Per germline, CDR1 SEHNR and CDR2 FQNEAQ (reference sequence). The CDR3 contains 17 residues. Trimming at V came to 5 bases and at J to 8 bases, leaving 17 bases not matched to a gene. CDR3 DNA: TGTGCCAGCAGCCCCCGGGTATCGGTAGCGGGGTCGGATGAGCAGTTCTTC. It translates to CASSPRVSVAGSDEQFF.

The V call is TRBV12-3 or TRBV12-4, the J call TRBJ1-1; maybe TRBD1 (6 bases). The CDR3 is made up of 13 amino acids. V lost 4 bases and J 8 bases, leaving 14 bases between the germline ends. In DNA, the CDR3 is TGTGCCAGCAGTTCAGCTCCCGGGACAGAAGCTTTCTTT. It yields the protein CASSSAPGTEAFF.

The V and J genes are TRBV7-2 and TRBJ1-1; no reliable D call. The CDR3 consists of 15 residues. Germline V gene lookup returns CDR1 SGHTA and CDR2 FQGNSA. The ends were cut back, 5 bases at V and 0 bases at J, with 13 bases in the middle. The CDR3 region has the DNA TGTGCCAGCAGCATACAGACCGCCATGAACACTGAAGCTTTCTTT. This translates into CASSIQTAMNTEAFF. Combining the CDR3 with reference TRBV7-2 and TRBJ1-1 gives the whole variable domain GAGVSQSPSNKVTEKGKDVELRCDPISGHTALYWYRQSLGQGLEFLIYFQGNSAPDKSGLPSDRFSAERTGGSVSTLTIQRTQQEDSAVYLCASSIQTAMNTEAFFGQGTRLTVV.

J is TRBJ1-1 and V is TRBV27; 8 bases line up with TRBD1. Germline-derived CDR1 and CDR2 are MNHEY and SMNVEV (reference sequence). CDR3 size: 16 residues. V shed 6 bases, J shed 2 bases, and the junction held 11 bases outside the gene matches. CDR3 region: CASSTTRTGSNTEAFF. The CDR3 DNA is TGTGCCAGCAGCACCACTCGGACAGGGTCTAACACTGAAGCTTTCTTT.

This sequence joins TRBV6-5 and TRBJ2-7, with TRBD1 identical over 8 bases. Trimming took 0 bases from V and 5 from J; bases not matched to a gene: 3. From germline, CDR1 is MNHEY and CDR2 SVGAGI. The length of the CDR3 is 14 residues. DNA of the CDR3: TGTGCCAGCAGTTACTCGACAGGGGACAACGAGCAGTACTTC. It codes for CASSYSTGDNEQYF.